The next 25 T cell receptor beta chains were all read from a single sample in a study of graft-versus-host responses after intestinal transplantation. Antigens for these TCRs are unknown. TCRdb's copy holds only in-frame clones and misses some; the assay was immunoSEQ multiplex PCR. The sample has about 130,000 clones, around nine tenths seen once. The material was unstimulated CD4+ T cells sorted from spleen or lymph node cells, obtained before intestinal transplant. The source is a human donor who received an intestinal transplant.

This clone was observed a few times. The V call is TRBV6-1, the J call TRBJ1-4; no clear D. The V and J ends lost 10 bases and 2 bases respectively, with 14 bases between them. Germline values: CDR1 MNHNS, CDR2 SASEGT. The CDR3 loop spans 14 amino acids. This chain's CDR3 is CATRPAGTNEKLFF. CDR3 nucleotide sequence: TGTGCCACCCGACCGGCCGGGACTAATGAAAAACTGTTTTTT.

V is TRBV28 and J is TRBJ1-5, with 7 bases aligning to TRBD1. There are 14 residues in the CDR3. Germline V gives CDR1 MDHEN, CDR2 SYDVKM. Trimming at V came to 2 bases and at J to 5 bases, leaving 3 bases not matched to a gene. CDR3 in amino acids: CASSLGTEYQPQHF. Here the CDR3 DNA reads TGTGCCAGCAGTTTAGGGACAGAATATCAGCCCCAGCATTTT.

This chain connects TRBV5-1 to TRBJ2-1, with 10 bases lining up with TRBD1. This CDR3 has 16 amino acids. J gave up 7 bases and V 0 bases, and 7 bases lay outside the gene matches. The germline V gene has CDR1 SGHRS and CDR2 YFSETQ. The CDR3 protein is CASSLGTGTGVNEQFF. The CDR3 region has the DNA TGCGCCAGCAGCTTGGGCACCGGGACAGGGGTAAATGAGCAGTTCTTC.

The chain links TRBV7-6 to TRBJ1-4; 7 bases are shared with TRBD1. The germline V gene encodes CDR1 SGHVS and CDR2 FNYEAQ. This CDR3 contains 15 residues. V lost 2 bases, J lost 4 bases, and 4 bases stayed unmatched. The CDR3 spells CASSLPGQLNEKLFF. The CDR3 nucleotides read TGTGCCAGCAGCTTACCGGGACAGCTTAATGAAAAACTGTTTTTT.

This chain joins TRBV5-1 and TRBJ2-1; possibly TRBD2 for D (5 bases). Trimming cost V 2 bases and J 4 bases, with 19 bases left between them. The CDR3 contains 17 residues. In germline, CDR1 is SGHRS, CDR2 YFSETQ. In DNA, the CDR3 is TGCGCCAGCAGCTTTACCAACCTGGGAGAGAATTACAATGAGCAGTTCTTC. Its translation: CASSFTNLGENYNEQFF. Full variable domain (rest looked up from reference TRBV5-1 and TRBJ2-1): KAGVTQTPRYLIKTRGQQVTLSCSPISGHRSVSWYQQTPGQGLQFLFEYFSETQRNKGNFPGRFSGRQFSNSRSEMNVSTLELGDSALYLCASSFTNLGENYNEQFFGPGTRLTVL.

The J gene is TRBJ1-5, the V gene TRBV29-1; TRBD1 aligns across 9 bases. CDR1 and CDR2 from the germline V gene are SQVTM and ANQGSEA. The CDR3 runs to 16 residues. V lost 6 bases and J lost 6; bases outside the gene matches: 15. In DNA form, the CDR3 reads TGCAGCGTCTCTGTGAGGGGACAGGGAGGTTTTCAGCCCCAGCATTTT. As protein: CSVSVRGQGGFQPQHF.

This clone was detected only once. The CDR3 here is CASRAEGQGYDEQFF. CDR3 in DNA: TGTGCCAGCAGGGCCGAGGGACAGGGGTACGATGAGCAGTTCTTC. The chain uses TRBV7-3 and TRBJ2-1, with 10 nucleotides matching TRBD1. Per germline, CDR1 SGHTA and CDR2 FQGTGA. The CDR3 contains 15 residues. J was trimmed by 8 bases and V by 6 bases; bases with no gene match: 10.

The CDR3 sequence: CAIAGTRTNEQFF. DNA of the CDR3: TGTGCCATCGCGGGGACTAGAACCAATGAGCAGTTCTTC. The rearrangement joins TRBV10-3 to TRBJ2-1; 8 bases align to TRBD2. The CDR3 is 13 amino acids. Germline-derived CDR1 and CDR2 are ENHRY and SYGVKD. The ends lost 8 bases at V and 6 bases at J; junction bases unmatched: 6.

The chain recombines TRBV7-2 with TRBJ2-3; 11 bases match TRBD1. V lost 6 bases to trimming and J lost 6 bases; unmatched junction nucleotides: 14. This CDR3 is built from 17 residues. Germline V gene lookup returns CDR1 SGHTA and CDR2 FQGNSA. The CDR3 protein is CASRISGWGQGDDTQYF. CDR3 nucleotides: TGTGCCAGCAGGATCAGCGGATGGGGACAGGGGGATGATACGCAGTATTTT. Based on the CDR3 plus reference TRBV7-2 and TRBJ2-3, the full variable domain is GAGVSQSPSNKVTEKGKDVELRCDPISGHTALYWYRQSLGQGLEFLIYFQGNSAPDKSGLPSDRFSAERTGGSVSTLTIQRTQQEDSAVYLCASRISGWGQGDDTQYFGPGTRLTVL.

This rearrangement joins TRBV6-1 to TRBJ2-3, with D possibly being TRBD2 (5 bases). The CDR3 consists of 16 residues. The germline CDR1 and CDR2 sequences are MNHNS and SASEGT. V lost 1 base, J lost 2 bases, and 13 bases lay in between. In DNA, the CDR3 is TGTGCCAGCAGTGAAGGGAACGGAGGTTACACAGATACGCAGTATTTT. It codes for CASSEGNGGYTDTQYF.

The genes are TRBV28 and TRBJ2-7, with 7 bases that match TRBD1. V shed 6 bases, J shed 2 bases, and the junction held 10 bases outside the gene matches. CDR3 length: 15 residues. CDR1 is MDHEN, CDR2 SYDVKM, per germline. Here the CDR3 reads CASRTDRDSPYEQYF. CDR3 nucleotides: TGTGCCAGCAGAACAGACCGGGACAGCCCCTACGAGCAGTACTTC. Full variable domain (outside the CDR3, taken from reference TRBV28 and TRBJ2-7): DVKVTQSSRYLVKRTGEKVFLECVQDMDHENMFWYRQDPGLGLRLIYFSYDVKMKEKGDIPEGYSVSREKKERFSLILESASTNQTSMYLCASRTDRDSPYEQYFGPGTRLTVT.

The CDR3 sequence: CGVSALMNTEAFF. Written as DNA, the CDR3 is TGTGGAGTCTCTGCGCTCATGAACACTGAAGCTTTCTTT. This chain links TRBV6-1 with TRBJ1-1; D gene unclear. This CDR3 region has 13 residues. Germline values: CDR1 MNHNS, CDR2 SASEGT.

The rearrangement links TRBV19 to TRBJ1-2; D remains unclear. CDR3 length equals 13 residues. With 3 bases removed from V and 4 bases from J, the gap between germline ends came to 9 bases. The germline V gene has CDR1 LNHDA and CDR2 SQIVND (reference sequence). The CDR3 DNA reads TGTGCCAGTAGTATTTTGGCGGGCTATGGCTACACCTTC. Its translation: CASSILAGYGYTF.

The gene calls are TRBV6-5 and TRBJ1-2; a possible D gene is TRBD1 (5 bases). Germline V gene lookup returns CDR1 MNHEY and CDR2 SVGAGI. The CDR3 extends over 14 amino acids. Trimming took 7 bases from V and 4 from J, leaving 16 bases between them. The CDR3 region has the DNA TGTGCCAGCACTAACGGGGCAGGGTTCTATGGCTACACCTTC. It is translated as CASTNGAGFYGYTF.

This clone was recorded once. CDR3 loop: CASSWMDRGRLKGNTIYF. The CDR3 coding sequence is TGCGCCAGCAGCTGGATGGACAGGGGGCGCTTAAAAGGAAACACCATATATTTT. This chain links TRBV5-1 with TRBJ1-3; TRBD1 matches 11 bases. The junction had 12 bases not matched to a gene; V was cut back by 3 bases and J by 4 bases. Per the germline V gene, CDR1 is SGHRS and CDR2 is YFSETQ. This CDR3 comprises 18 residues.

This clone appeared once. The chain joins TRBV5-4 to TRBJ2-7; D not resolved. Germline loops: CDR1 SGHNT, CDR2 YYREEE (reference sequence). The CDR3 length is 13 residues. V gave up 3 bases and J gave up 0 bases, with 7 bases separating them. As DNA, the CDR3 is TGTGCCAGCAGCTCAAGGAGCTCCTACGAGCAGTACTTC. It encodes CASSSRSSYEQYF.

The V and J genes are TRBV27 and TRBJ1-1; TRBD1 aligns across 9 bases. CDR1 MNHEY and CDR2 SMNVEV come from the germline V gene (reference sequence). The ends lost 7 bases at V and 4 bases at J; junction bases unmatched: 7. This CDR3 spans 14 amino acids. CDR3 residues: CASNQQGAPTEAFF. The CDR3, as DNA: TGTGCCAGCAATCAACAGGGGGCGCCCACTGAAGCTTTCTTT.

This clone was detected only once. The gene calls are TRBV7-6 and TRBJ1-1; 7 bases map to TRBD1. The CDR3 is 15 amino acids. J gave up 0 bases and V 5 bases, and 6 bases lay outside the gene matches. Per the germline V gene, CDR1 is SGHVS and CDR2 is FNYEAQ. CDR3 in DNA: TGTGCCAGCAGCCAAGGGGGACAGCTGAACACTGAAGCTTTCTTT. It codes for CASSQGGQLNTEAFF. The variable domain in full, with the rest retrieved from reference TRBV7-6 and TRBJ1-1, is GAGVSQSPRYKVTKRGQDVALRCDPISGHVSLYWYRQALGQGPEFLTYFNYEAQQDKSGLPNDRFSAERPEGSISTLTIQRTEQRDSAMYRCASSQGGQLNTEAFFGQGTRLTVV.

The V gene is TRBV7-3, the J gene TRBJ2-1; D is undetermined. The germline V and J ends were trimmed by 5 bases and 9 bases, with 20 bases remaining between them. The V gene's germline CDR1 is SGHTA and CDR2 FQGTGA. The CDR3 is 15 amino acids. The chain's CDR3 is CASSPVIARRPEQFF. CDR3 coding DNA: TGTGCCAGCAGCCCGGTGATAGCCCGGCGCCCTGAGCAGTTCTTC.

The chain has TRBV18 and TRBJ1-6, with D possibly being TRBD1 (6 bases). The length of the CDR3 is 14 residues. Trimming took off 3 bases at V and 8 bases at J, with 11 bases between the two ends. The germline V gene has CDR1 KGHSH and CDR2 LQKENI. The CDR3 nucleotides are TGTGCCAGCTCACCGCGACAGGAGGATTCACCCCTCCACTTT. As protein: CASSPRQEDSPLHF. Combining the CDR3 with reference TRBV18 and TRBJ1-6 gives the whole variable domain NAGVMQNPRHLVRRRGQEARLRCSPMKGHSHVYWYRQLPEEGLKFMVYLQKENIIDESGMPKERFSAEFPKEGPSILRIQQVVRGDSAAYFCASSPRQEDSPLHFGNGTRLTVT.

CDR3 in DNA: TGCGCCAGCAGCCAAGACTCGATTGTGAACACTGAAGCTTTCTTT. It specifies CASSQDSIVNTEAFF. This sequence joins TRBV4-1 and TRBJ1-1; D remains ambiguous. The CDR3 is 15 amino acids. The ends were cut back, 0 bases at V and 0 bases at J, with 8 bases in the middle. Germline V gives CDR1 MGHRA, CDR2 YSYEKL.

V usage is TRBV19 and J usage is TRBJ2-3; no definite D call. In germline, CDR1 is LNHDA, CDR2 SQIVND (reference sequence). The CDR3 is 16 amino acids. V was trimmed by 6 bases and J by 0 bases, leaving 16 bases between them. In DNA, the CDR3 is TGTGCCAGTAGAAGGACCCCGGCTCTTAGCACAGATACGCAGTATTTT. Amino acid sequence: CASRRTPALSTDTQYF.

The chain uses TRBV7-3 and TRBJ2-1; perhaps D is TRBD1 or TRBD2 (5 bases each). The CDR3 length is 14 residues. The germline V and J ends were trimmed by 2 bases and 7 bases, with 12 bases remaining between them. CDR1 is SGHTA and CDR2 is FQGTGA in the germline V gene. The CDR3 here is CASSLDGASNEQFF. The CDR3, as DNA: TGTGCCAGCAGCTTAGACGGGGCATCTAATGAGCAGTTCTTC.

This chain joins TRBV4-3 and TRBJ1-2; unclear D gene. Deletions cut 1 base from V and 0 bases from J, with 6 bases between. The CDR3 has 14 amino acids. Germline V gene data show CDR1 as LGHNA and CDR2 as YSLEER. The CDR3 spells CASSQAHSNYGYTF. The CDR3 nucleotides read TGCGCCAGCAGCCAAGCCCATTCTAACTATGGCTACACCTTC.

This chain links TRBV6-6 with TRBJ2-7, with D possibly TRBD1 on 6 matching bases. The CDR3 is 15 amino acids. Trimming stripped 2 bases from V and 2 bases from J, with 13 bases between. From germline, CDR1 is MNHNY and CDR2 SVGAGI (reference sequence). The chain's CDR3 is CASSYAKEGAYEQYF. CDR3 in DNA: TGTGCCAGCAGTTACGCTAAAGAGGGGGCCTACGAGCAGTACTTC.